The source of this T cell receptor (beta chain) is a study of blood T cell repertoires in COVID-19. Across the whole study: Acute and convalescent COVID-19 specimens originated in the United States, Italy and Spain. PBMCs, B-cell-depleted T cells, or T cells were the source of the cDNA or gDNA that made up the material.

CDR3 length: 16 residues. V was pared by 2 bases and J by 3 bases, with 9 bases of the junction left unmatched. Germline V gene sequence: CDR1 MNHGY, CDR2 SVAAGI. This clone was counted only a few times. Study processing details: By means of reference gene primer amplification, nucleated cell counts were estimated. Libraries were prepared by immunoSEQ multiplex PCR; TCRdb keeps only in-frame clonotypes and omits some of them. V and J calls and clone size are given by that table; D and trimming were obtained from the DNA. The sample shows 100,000 or so clones, roughly 87% of them seen only once. This sequence originates from a woman aged 55 to 70 with acute or convalescent COVID-19. Specimen: peripheral blood. This chain connects TRBV6-9 to TRBJ2-7, with TRBD2 matching 8 bases. The CDR3 DNA sequence: TGTGCCAGCAGTTATAAAGGGTGTAGCGGGGACTACGAGCAGTACGTC. It specifies CASSYKGCSGDYEQYV.